This T cell receptor (beta chain) was obtained from a study of shared clonotypes between healthy human individuals. Findings and caveats of the study: Naive subsets typically showed greater estimated richness than memory subsets. Roughly 5% of naive CD4 clonotypes were common to a few donors.

Of note for this clone: Antigen unknown.

Each subset's genomic DNA was shared equally among a number of immunoSEQ plates. TCRdb's table, derived via immunoSEQ multiplex PCR, lists solely in-frame clones and lacks some. The sample has roughly 2,000,000 clones, approximately 92% seen once. Terminally differentiated effector memory CD45RA+ cells were excluded by CCR7 positive selection of CD45RO-negative cells. This CDR3 region has 16 residues. Germline V lookup: CDR1 MDHEN, CDR2 SYDVKM. The ends were cut back, 6 bases at V and 5 bases at J, with 20 bases in the middle. The receptor was derived from a man between 18 and 35 years old in good health. Some clones in this sample may be carry-over from other donors' samples. Sequencing was carried out using naive CD8+ T cells from PBMCs. The chain couples TRBV28 to TRBJ2-1, with D hard to call. The CDR3 spells CASSLIAAVLDNEQFF. CDR3 coding DNA: TGTGCCAGCAGCCTCATTGCGGCGGTCCTTGACAATGAGCAGTTCTTC. Complete variable domain (other parts from reference TRBV28 and TRBJ2-1): DVKVTQSSRYLVKRTGEKVFLECVQDMDHENMFWYRQDPGLGLRLIYFSYDVKMKEKGDIPEGYSVSREKKERFSLILESASTNQTSMYLCASSLIAAVLDNEQFFGPGTRLTVL.